This T cell receptor (beta chain) comes out of a study of blood T cell repertoires in COVID-19. In the study overall: The United States, Italy and Spain supplied acute and convalescent COVID-19 samples.

Seattle patient enrollment occurred during active infection, with longitudinal follow-up thereafter. Trimming cost V 4 bases and J 4 bases; bases outside gene matches: 8. This CDR3 has 15 residues. Per germline, CDR1 SGHNT and CDR2 YYREEE (reference sequence). TCRdb's copy holds only in-frame clones and misses some; the assay was immunoSEQ multiplex PCR. The data contain fewer than 350,000 clones, 88% of them singletons. This rearrangement joins TRBV5-4 to TRBJ1-1; TRBD1 matches at 9 bases. The source of this sequence is a woman under 40 with COVID-19, enrolled during active disease. The sequenced material came from peripheral blood. This chain's CDR3 is CASSVGTGSITEAFF. In DNA, the CDR3 is TGTGCCAGCAGCGTAGGGACAGGGTCTATCACTGAAGCTTTCTTT.